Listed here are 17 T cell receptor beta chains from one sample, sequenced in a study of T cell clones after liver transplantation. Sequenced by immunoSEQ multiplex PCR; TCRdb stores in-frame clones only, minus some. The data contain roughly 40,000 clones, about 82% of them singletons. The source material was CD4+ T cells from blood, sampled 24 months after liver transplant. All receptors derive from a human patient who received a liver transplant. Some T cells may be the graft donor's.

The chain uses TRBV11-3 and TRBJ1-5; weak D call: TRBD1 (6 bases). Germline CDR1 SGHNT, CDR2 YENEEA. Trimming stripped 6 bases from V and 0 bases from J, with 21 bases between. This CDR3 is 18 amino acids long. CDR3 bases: TGTGCCAGCAGACCCCGGGGAGGGGGGGTCGATAGCAATCAGCCCCAGCATTTT. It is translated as CASRPRGGGVDSNQPQHF.

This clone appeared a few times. CDR3: CASRAVGNQPQHF. The DNA of the CDR3 is TGTGCCAGCCGAGCAGTGGGCAATCAGCCCCAGCATTTT. The rearrangement uses TRBV7-2 and TRBJ1-5; no clear D. The CDR3 contains 13 residues. Trimming shortened V by 8 bases and J by 2 bases, and 10 bases separated the two germline ends. The V gene's germline CDR1 is SGHTA and CDR2 FQGNSA.

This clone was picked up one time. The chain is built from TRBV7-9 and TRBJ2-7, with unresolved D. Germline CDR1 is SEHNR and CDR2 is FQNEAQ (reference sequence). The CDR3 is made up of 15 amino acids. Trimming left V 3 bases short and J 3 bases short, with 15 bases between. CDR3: CASSFSADLFYEQYF. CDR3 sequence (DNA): TGTGCCAGCAGCTTCTCGGCAGACTTATTCTACGAGCAGTACTTC.

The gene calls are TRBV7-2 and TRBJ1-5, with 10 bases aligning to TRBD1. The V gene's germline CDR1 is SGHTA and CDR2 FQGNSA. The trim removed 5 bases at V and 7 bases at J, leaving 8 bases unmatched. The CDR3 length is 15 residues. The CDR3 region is CASSPRDRGVQPQHF. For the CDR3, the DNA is TGTGCCAGCAGCCCCCGGGACAGGGGTGTCCAGCCCCAGCATTTT.

CDR3 bases: TGTGCCACCAGCAGAGAGGCGGGGCTCCTGGGTGAAAAACTGTTTTTT. Protein product: CATSREAGLLGEKLFF. The rearrangement links TRBV15 to TRBJ1-4; tentatively, D is TRBD1 (5 bases). Trimming stripped 0 bases from V and 7 bases from J, with 15 bases between. Germline-derived CDR1 and CDR2 are LNHNV and YYDKDF (reference sequence). CDR3 size: 16 residues.

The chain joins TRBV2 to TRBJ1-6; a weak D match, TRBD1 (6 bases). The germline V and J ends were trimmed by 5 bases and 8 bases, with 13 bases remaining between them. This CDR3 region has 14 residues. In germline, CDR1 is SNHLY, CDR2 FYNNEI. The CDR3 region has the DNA TGTGCCAGCAGTCTAAACCACAGGGATTCACCCCTCCACTTT. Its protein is CASSLNHRDSPLHF.

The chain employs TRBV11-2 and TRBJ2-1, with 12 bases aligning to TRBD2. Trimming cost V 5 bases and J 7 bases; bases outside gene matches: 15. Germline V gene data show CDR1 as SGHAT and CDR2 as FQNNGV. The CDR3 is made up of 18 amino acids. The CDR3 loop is CASSPRPGLAGRRNEQFF. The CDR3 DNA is TGTGCCAGCAGCCCGCGACCAGGACTAGCGGGAAGGCGTAATGAGCAGTTCTTC.

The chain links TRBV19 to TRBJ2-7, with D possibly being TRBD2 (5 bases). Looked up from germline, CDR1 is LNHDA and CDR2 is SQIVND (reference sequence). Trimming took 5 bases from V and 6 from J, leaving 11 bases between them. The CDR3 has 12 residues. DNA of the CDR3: TGTGCCAGTAGTGGGGTAGGAGGCGAGCAGTACTTC. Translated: CASSGVGGEQYF.

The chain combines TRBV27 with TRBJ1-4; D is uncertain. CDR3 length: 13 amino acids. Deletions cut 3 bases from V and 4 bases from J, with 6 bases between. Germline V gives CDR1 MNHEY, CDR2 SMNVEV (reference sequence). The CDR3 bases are TGTGCCAGCAGTTTTACCCTTAATGAAAAACTGTTTTTT. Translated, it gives CASSFTLNEKLFF.

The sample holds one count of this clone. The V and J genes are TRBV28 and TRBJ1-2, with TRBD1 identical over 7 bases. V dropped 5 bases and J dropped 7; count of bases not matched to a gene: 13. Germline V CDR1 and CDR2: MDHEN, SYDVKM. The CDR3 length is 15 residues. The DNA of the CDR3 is TGTGCCAGCAGTACCGGGGGGCAGGGGGAAGGTGGCTACACCTTC. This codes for CASSTGGQGEGGYTF.

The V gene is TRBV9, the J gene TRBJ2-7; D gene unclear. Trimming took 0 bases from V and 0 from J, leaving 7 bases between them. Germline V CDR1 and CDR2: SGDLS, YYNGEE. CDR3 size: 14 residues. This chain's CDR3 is CASSVGRPSYEQYF. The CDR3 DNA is TGTGCCAGCAGCGTAGGCAGGCCCTCCTACGAGCAGTACTTC.

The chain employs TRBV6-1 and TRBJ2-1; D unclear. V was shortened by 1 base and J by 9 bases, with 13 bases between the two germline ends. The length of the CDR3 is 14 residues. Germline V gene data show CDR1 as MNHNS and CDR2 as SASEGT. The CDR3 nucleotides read TGTGCCAGCAGTGAAGTAAGTCGGTGGGGTGAGCAGTTCTTC. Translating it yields CASSEVSRWGEQFF.

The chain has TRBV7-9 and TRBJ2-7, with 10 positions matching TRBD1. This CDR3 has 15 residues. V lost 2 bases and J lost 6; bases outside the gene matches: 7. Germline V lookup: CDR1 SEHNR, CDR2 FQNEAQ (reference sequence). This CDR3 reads CASSLITGQGSEQYF. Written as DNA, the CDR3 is TGTGCCAGCAGCTTAATCACGGGACAGGGGAGCGAGCAGTACTTC.

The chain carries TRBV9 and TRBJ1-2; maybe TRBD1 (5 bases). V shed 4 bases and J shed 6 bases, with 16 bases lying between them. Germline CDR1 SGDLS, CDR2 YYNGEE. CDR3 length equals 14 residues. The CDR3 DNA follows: TGTGCCAGCAGCCCCCAGAGGGGAGGGAATGGCTACACCTTC. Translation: CASSPQRGGNGYTF.

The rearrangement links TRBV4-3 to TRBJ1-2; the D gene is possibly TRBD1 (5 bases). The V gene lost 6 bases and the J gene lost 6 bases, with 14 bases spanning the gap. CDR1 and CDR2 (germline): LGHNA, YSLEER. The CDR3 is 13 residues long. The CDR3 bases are TGCGCCAGCAGTAAGGGGCAGAACCATGGCTACACCTTC. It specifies CASSKGQNHGYTF.

CDR3 coding DNA: TGTGCCAGCAGCTTAGTACAGGGTCGGTCTGAAGCTTTCTTT. It encodes CASSLVQGRSEAFF. The chain employs TRBV7-2 and TRBJ1-1; D is perhaps TRBD1 (6 bases). The CDR3 consists of 14 residues. Germline CDR1 reads SGHTA; CDR2 reads FQGNSA. V was clipped by 1 base and J by 6 bases, with 12 bases between them.

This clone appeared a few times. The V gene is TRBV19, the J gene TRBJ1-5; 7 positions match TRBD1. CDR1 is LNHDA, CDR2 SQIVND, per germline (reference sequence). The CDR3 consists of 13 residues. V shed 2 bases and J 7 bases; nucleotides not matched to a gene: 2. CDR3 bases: TGTGCCAGTAGTATACAGGGGGACCAGCCCCAGCATTTT. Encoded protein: CASSIQGDQPQHF. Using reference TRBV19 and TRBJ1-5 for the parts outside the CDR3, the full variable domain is DGGITQSPKYLFRKEGQNVTLSCEQNLNHDAMYWYRQDPGQGLRLIYYSQIVNDFQKGDIAEGYSVSREKKESFPLTVTSAQKNPTAFYLCASSIQGDQPQHFGDGTRLSIL.